The rows below give T cell receptor beta chains drawn from one sample of a study of regulatory T cells in long-lasting Graves disease. Each CDR3 protein gets one entry after TCRdb re-called the multiplex PCR reads with MiXCR. Of hundreds of thousands of distinct CDR3 sequences in the sample, around 17% are singletons; the top ten hold 15% to 20%. A further study also used this sample, focusing on T cells in Graves' hyperthyroidism and ophthalmopathy.

The sequencing used peripheral blood mononuclear cells (PBMCs), collected at new diagnosis, from a patient treated with antithyroid drugs. Receptors originate from a young woman with Graves disease. The CDR3 runs from the conserved cysteine through the conserved F or W. A D gene is named only where the DNA matches it firmly. Size is omitted from some rows. Given values are once, few, many or a class for expanded clones.

V gene	clone size	J gene	D gene	CDR3 DNA	CDR3 protein
TRBV28	few	TRBJ1-3	-	TGTGCCAGCAGTTTATATTCGGAGGGAAACACCATATATTTT	CASSLYSEGNTIYF
TRBV10-3	many	TRBJ2-7	-	TGTGCCATCAGTGAGTCGTTCCCCCTTACGAGGCAGTACTTC	CAISESFPLTRQYF
TRBV20-1	many	TRBJ1-5	TRBD1	TGCAGTGCTGGGGGGCAGGGGGCAGGGCAGCCCCAGCATTTT	CSAGGQGAGQPQHF
TRBV5-6	-	TRBJ1-3	-	TGTGCCAGCAGCTTGTTTTACAACTCTGGAAACACCATATATTTT	CASSLFYNSGNTIYF
TRBV4-1	once	TRBJ2-7	TRBD1	TGCGCCAGCAGCCCGCGACAGGGGGCGTGGGAGCAGTACTTC	CASSPRQGAWEQYF
TRBV2	many	TRBJ2-1	-	TGTGCCAGCAGCGACTCCTCAGGCGCTTCCTACAATGAGCAGTTCTTC	CASSDSSGASYNEQFF
TRBV28	many	TRBJ2-1	TRBD1	TGTGCCAGCACCCTATACGACAGGGAGCGTGAGCAGTTCTTC	CASTLYDREREQFF
TRBV7-3	many	TRBJ2-5	TRBD2	TGTGCCAGCAGCAAAGGACTAGCGGGAGGACAAGAGACCCAGTACTTC	CASSKGLAGGQETQYF
TRBV19	-	TRBJ2-5	TRBD1	TGTGCCAGTAGTCCACGGGACAGTGGGAGAGAGACCCAGTACTTC	CASSPRDSGRETQYF
TRBV12-3/TRBV12-4	many	TRBJ2-1	TRBD2	TGTGCCAGCAGTTTATGGGCTAGCGGGAGTTCTTCCGGCTCCTACAATGAGCAGTTCTTC	CASSLWASGSSSGSYNEQFF
TRBV5-1	-	TRBJ2-2	-	TGCGCCAGCAGCTTAAGCATGATCAACACCGGGGAGCTGTTTTTT	CASSLSMINTGELFF
TRBV28	many	TRBJ1-5	-	TGTGCCAGCAGCCTAGGGCAGGGGTATGAGCCCCAGCATTTT	CASSLGQGYEPQHF
TRBV5-1	many	TRBJ1-1	-	TGCGCCAGCAGCTTGGACCTCTCTTCCCCGAACACTGAAGCTTTCTTT	CASSLDLSSPNTEAFF
TRBV30	-	TRBJ1-6	-	TGTGCTCGCGGAAACTATAATTCACCCCTCCACTTT	CARGNYNSPLHF
TRBV6-1	-	TRBJ2-7	-	TGTGCCAGCAGGGGACTCTATAGCGGAGCGCCTTACGAGCAGTACTTC	CASRGLYSGAPYEQYF
TRBV29-1	-	TRBJ1-5	TRBD1	TGCAGCGTTGAAGGTCCCTCGACAGGGTGCCTTAGCAATCAGCCCCAGCATTTT	CSVEGPSTGCLSNQPQHF
TRBV6-2/TRBV6-3	many	TRBJ2-2	-	TGTGCCAGCAGACCGGGCCGGACTTTGGCCGGGGAGCTGTTTTTT	CASRPGRTLAGELFF
TRBV6-2/TRBV6-3	many	TRBJ1-5	-	TGTGCCAGCAGTGCTAGGTCGCCGATAAATCAGCCCCAGCATTTT	CASSARSPINQPQHF
TRBV25-1	many	TRBJ1-4	TRBD1	TGTGCCAGCAGTCCCGGGACAGGGGGTATGTCTGGAAAACTGTTTTTT	CASSPGTGGMSGKLFF
TRBV7-2	-	TRBJ2-1	TRBD2	TGTGCCAGCAGGCCTGATACCGGGACTAGTATTATCGGTGAGCAGTTCTTC	CASRPDTGTSIIGEQFF
TRBV2	many	TRBJ2-1	-	TGTGCCAGCAGTTGGCAGGGGTACAATGAGCAGTTCTTC	CASSWQGYNEQFF
TRBV20-1	many	TRBJ1-5	TRBD1	TGCAGTGCTAGGGGACAGGGGCTACAGCCCCAGCATTTT	CSARGQGLQPQHF
TRBV9	few	TRBJ2-5	-	TGTGCCAGCAGCACGCGACAGGAACCAGGCGAGACCCAGTACTTC	CASSTRQEPGETQYF
TRBV5-1	few	TRBJ2-5	-	TGCGCCAGCAGCTTGACTTACGAGGGGACCCAGTACTTC	CASSLTYEGTQYF
TRBV6-2/TRBV6-3	many	TRBJ1-2	-	TGTGCCAGCAGTTTGCCCAGGAGGGATGGCTACACCTTC	CASSLPRRDGYTF
TRBV28	many	TRBJ2-2	TRBD2	TGTGCCAGCACCCCTAGCGGGACAAACACCGGGGAGCTGTTTTTT	CASTPSGTNTGELFF
TRBV2	many	TRBJ1-2	-	TGTGCCAGCAGTGTAGGTGGCAGCAACTATGGCTACACCTTC	CASSVGGSNYGYTF
TRBV20-1	few	TRBJ2-3	-	TGCAGTGCTAGAGGGGACGCCCCGGGCACAGATACGCAGTATTTT	CSARGDAPGTDTQYF
TRBV3-1	few	TRBJ2-1	TRBD2	TGTGCCAGCAACCCGCGGGGGGCCTCCTACAATGAGCAGTTCTTC	CASNPRGASYNEQFF
TRBV30	few	TRBJ1-1	TRBD1	TGTGCCTGGAGTCAAACAGGGGGCACTGAAGCTTTCTTT	CAWSQTGGTEAFF
TRBV6-1	many	TRBJ2-1	TRBD2	TGTGCCAGCAGTGACGAAGCGGGAGGCCACGACAATGAGCAGTTCTTC	CASSDEAGGHDNEQFF
TRBV19	few	TRBJ1-5	TRBD1	TGTGCCAGTAGTTGGAGTGGAACAGGGGAACAGCCCCAGCATTTT	CASSWSGTGEQPQHF
TRBV27	many	TRBJ2-1	TRBD2	TGTGCCAGCAGTTTATCCTTGTTCCTAGCGGGAGGGCTTAATGAGCAGTTCTTC	CASSLSLFLAGGLNEQFF
TRBV25-1	-	TRBJ2-3	-	TGTGCCAGCAGTGGGGCCCAACAGGGAATCTATCCCACAGATACGCAGTATTTT	CASSGAQQGIYPTDTQYF
TRBV10-3	few	TRBJ2-7	-	TGTGCCACCAACCCACGGACAGACTCCTACGAGCAGTACTTC	CATNPRTDSYEQYF
TRBV27	many	TRBJ2-7	-	TGTGCCAGCAGTTTACAGGGGGGGCTCGGCCCCTACGAGCAGTACTTC	CASSLQGGLGPYEQYF
TRBV6-1	many	TRBJ2-2	-	TGTGCCAGCAGTGAAGGGGCCGGGGAGCTGTTTTTT	CASSEGAGELFF
TRBV6-5	many	TRBJ2-7	TRBD2	TGTGCCAGCAGTTACGAAGCGGGAGGCGTTTCCGAGCAGTACTTC	CASSYEAGGVSEQYF
TRBV6-5	many	TRBJ1-5	TRBD1	TGTGCCAGCAGTTCCGGGACAGGGGGACTAAGCAATCAGCCCCAGCATTTT	CASSSGTGGLSNQPQHF
TRBV18	many	TRBJ2-1	-	TGTGCCAGCTCACCGGGACACTCTCAGTTCTTC	CASSPGHSQFF
TRBV30	many	TRBJ2-7	-	TGTGCCTGGAGTGTTACTTACGAGCAGTACTTC	CAWSVTYEQYF
TRBV2	many	TRBJ2-2	-	TGTGCCAGCCAAGGGGCGCCGGCCGGGGAGCTGTTTTTT	CASQGAPAGELFF
TRBV6-1	-	TRBJ2-2	-	TGTGCCAGCAGTGATCCGGGACACGGGGGGCTGTTTTTT	CASSDPGHGGLFF
TRBV24-1	-	TRBJ2-3	-	TGTGCCACCAGTCGTTTCGATGGACAGTACACAGATACGCAGTATTTT	CATSRFDGQYTDTQYF
TRBV11-2	-	TRBJ2-7	-	TGTGCCAGCAGCCCCTTGGGTCGAGCCAGGGGTGCAGGCTACGAGCAGTACTTC	CASSPLGRARGAGYEQYF
TRBV9	few	TRBJ2-3	TRBD2	TGTGCCAGCAGCAAGGAAGCGGGGCGCACAGATACGCAGTATTTT	CASSKEAGRTDTQYF
TRBV18	few	TRBJ2-7	-	TGTGCCAGCTCACCATCGAGGGGTACGGGCTACGAGCAGTACTTC	CASSPSRGTGYEQYF
TRBV19	-	TRBJ1-5	TRBD1	TGTGCCAGTAGTAACAGGGGGATTCGTCAGCCCCAGCATTTT	CASSNRGIRQPQHF
TRBV5-6	many	TRBJ2-7	-	TGTGCCAGCAGGTTTGTCGACGGTGCCTACGAGCAGTACTTC	CASRFVDGAYEQYF
TRBV6-2/TRBV6-3	-	TRBJ2-3	TRBD2	TGTGCCAGCAGGGGACTAGCGCGCGACATTTATACGCAGTATTTT	CASRGLARDIYTQYF
TRBV6-9	few	TRBJ2-5	TRBD2	TGTGCCAGCAGTTGGAGGACGGGGGGGATGGAGACCCAGTACTTC	CASSWRTGGMETQYF
TRBV24-1	-	TRBJ2-1	-	TGTGCCACCAGTGGGCTAGAAAATGAGCAGTTCTTC	CATSGLENEQFF
TRBV20-1	many	TRBJ1-1	-	TGCAGTGCGATGACAATGACCACTGAAGCTTTCTTT	CSAMTMTTEAFF
TRBV20-1	many	TRBJ1-5	-	TGCAGTGCTAGGGGGTCGGGGCAGCCCCAGCATTTT	CSARGSGQPQHF
TRBV6-1	many	TRBJ2-5	-	TGTGCCAGCAGTGGAGAGAGGGGAGAGACCCAGTACTTC	CASSGERGETQYF
TRBV28	many	TRBJ1-1	-	TGTGCCAGCAGTTATGGGAAAGTGAACACTGAAGCTTTCTTT	CASSYGKVNTEAFF
TRBV7-9	-	TRBJ2-1	TRBD2	TGTGCCAGCACCTTAGCGGGAGGGCCCACCTACAATGAGCAGTTCTTC	CASTLAGGPTYNEQFF
TRBV11-3	many	TRBJ2-1	TRBD1	TGTGCCAGCAGCACCTCCGGGACAGGGTCAGGTGAGCAGTTCTTC	CASSTSGTGSGEQFF